A single sample gave rise to the 19 T cell receptor beta chains below, sequenced in a study of blood T cell repertoires in COVID-19. Produced via immunoSEQ multiplex PCR; TCRdb's table is partial and in-frame only. Of 45,000 to 65,000 clones listed, over 75% are singletons. The sample comprised peripheral blood. The source of these receptors is a human donor in a cohort sampled during active COVID-19.

This rearrangement joins TRBV7-9 to TRBJ2-1; 7 bases match TRBD2. Trimming took 1 base from V and 9 from J; bases not matched to a gene: 3. The CDR3 totals 13 residues. Germline assignment: CDR1 SEHNR and CDR2 FQNEAQ (reference sequence). CDR3: CASSLVAGSEQFF. CDR3 nucleotides: TGTGCCAGCAGCTTAGTAGCGGGTAGTGAGCAGTTCTTC.

The chain uses TRBV2 and TRBJ2-5; the D gene is possibly TRBD1 (7 bases). Trimming took off 4 bases at V and 4 bases at J, with 13 bases between the two ends. This CDR3 has 14 amino acids. Germline V gives CDR1 SNHLY, CDR2 FYNNEI. CDR3 nucleotide sequence: TGTGCCAGCAGTGTAAGACAGGGAGGAGAGACCCAGTACTTC. Translated, it gives CASSVRQGGETQYF.

The CDR3 here is CAISGAGPYNEQFF. For the CDR3, the DNA is TGTGCCATCAGTGGAGCGGGACCTTACAATGAGCAGTTCTTC. The gene calls are TRBV10-3 and TRBJ2-1; 7 bases are a match to TRBD2. The length of the CDR3 is 14 residues. Trimming removed 4 bases from V and 4 bases from J; junction bases left unmatched: 4. CDR1 and CDR2 (germline): ENHRY, SYGVKD.

This clone was picked up one time. This chain links TRBV7-6 with TRBJ2-2; 8 nucleotides agree with TRBD2. CDR3 length: 17 amino acids. The germline V gene encodes CDR1 SGHVS and CDR2 FNYEAQ. V was clipped by 1 base and J by 5 bases; unmatched bases: 9. The DNA for the CDR3 is TGTGCCAGCAGCTTAGGGGGAACTAGCGGATATACCGGGGAGCTGTTTTTT. Encoded protein: CASSLGGTSGYTGELFF.

V usage is TRBV14 and J usage is TRBJ2-1, with 7 nucleotides matching TRBD2. This CDR3 region has 16 residues. The J segment lost 6 bases and the V segment lost 0 bases, leaving 8 bases of the junction unmatched. Germline lookup yields CDR1 SGHDN and CDR2 FVKESK. DNA for the CDR3: TGTGCCAGCAGCCAAGATCTGGCTAGCGGAGCCAATGAGCAGTTCTTC. Its protein product is CASSQDLASGANEQFF.

The chain joins TRBV6-2 or TRBV6-3 to TRBJ1-1; D gene unclear. Trimming removed 0 bases from V and 1 base from J, with 9 bases in between. The length of the CDR3 is 15 residues. Germline V CDR1 and CDR2: MNHEY, SVGEGT. The CDR3 here is CASSYSERANTEAFF. The CDR3 region has the DNA TGTGCCAGCAGTTACTCGGAGAGGGCGAACACTGAAGCTTTCTTT.

V is TRBV7-2 and J is TRBJ2-5; 7 nucleotides match TRBD1. V was pared by 5 bases and J by 1 base, with 4 bases of the junction left unmatched. Germline values: CDR1 SGHTA, CDR2 FQGNSA. The CDR3 spans 14 residues. In nucleotides, the CDR3 is TGTGCCAGCAGCCGGGGACAGACCCAAGAGACCCAGTACTTC. It codes for CASSRGQTQETQYF.

The CDR3 region has the DNA TGTGCCAGCAGCCCCTCGTCGGACGGACATAATGAAAAACTGTTTTTT. As protein: CASSPSSDGHNEKLFF. V is TRBV3-1 (or the pseudogene TRBV3-2) and J is TRBJ1-4, with D tentatively TRBD1 (5 bases). The CDR3 is made up of 16 amino acids. Germline lookup yields CDR1 LGHDT and CDR2 YNNKEL (reference sequence). V gave up 4 bases and J gave up 4 bases, with 16 bases separating them.

J is TRBJ2-7 and V is TRBV4-1, with 7 bases that match TRBD1. The CDR3 covers 15 residues. Germline trimming cut 0 bases from V and 6 bases from J; bases unmatched to any gene: 8. The germline gives CDR1 MGHRA, CDR2 YSYEKL. CDR3 in amino acids: CASSQDQGQYREQYF. The CDR3 coding sequence is TGCGCCAGCAGCCAAGATCAGGGACAGTATCGCGAGCAGTACTTC.

The chain recombines TRBV6-5 with TRBJ2-5; D call uncertain. CDR3 length equals 13 residues. The germline V and J ends were trimmed by 1 base and 2 bases, with 5 bases remaining between them. The germline gives CDR1 MNHEY, CDR2 SVGAGI. Written as DNA, the CDR3 is TGTGCCAGCAGTTACTTCCAGCAAGAGACCCAGTACTTC. It translates to CASSYFQQETQYF.

This chain links TRBV5-4 with TRBJ2-6, with D possibly matching TRBD1 (6 bases). The CDR3 is 15 residues long. V dropped 1 base and J dropped 1 base, with 6 bases sitting between them. CDR1 is SGHNT and CDR2 is YYREEE in the germline V gene (reference sequence). CDR3 bases: TGTGCCAGCAGCTTGCAGGGGTCTGGGGCCAACGTCCTGACTTTC. This translates into CASSLQGSGANVLTF. Full variable domain (missing parts from reference TRBV5-4 and TRBJ2-6): ETGVTQSPTHLIKTRGQQVTLRCSSQSGHNTVSWYQQALGQGPQFIFQYYREEENGRGNFPPRFSGLQFPNYSSELNVNALELDDSALYLCASSLQGSGANVLTFGAGSRLTVL.

This sequence joins TRBV7-8 and TRBJ2-3; 8 nucleotides match TRBD2. Looked up from germline, CDR1 is SGHVS and CDR2 is FQNEAQ. The CDR3 consists of 16 residues. V lost 0 bases to trimming and J lost 2 bases; unmatched junction nucleotides: 4. CDR3 in DNA: TGTGCCAGCAGCTTAGCGCGGCGGGGGGTCACAGATACGCAGTATTTT. It yields the protein CASSLARRGVTDTQYF.

This chain uses TRBV3-1 (or the pseudogene TRBV3-2) with TRBJ2-3, with 7 bases aligning to TRBD2. The CDR3 is 16 residues long. Germline CDR1 is LGHDT and CDR2 is YNNKEL (reference sequence). The ends lost 4 bases at V and 2 bases at J; junction bases unmatched: 9. The CDR3 bases are TGTGCCAGCAGCCCCCCGCTGGGGGGGATCACAGATACGCAGTATTTT. This sequence encodes CASSPPLGGITDTQYF.

This sequence joins TRBV6-5 and TRBJ2-1, with D perhaps matching TRBD1 (5 bases). V lost 1 base to trimming and J lost 1 base, with 5 bases between them. The CDR3 has 14 amino acids. Germline-derived CDR1 and CDR2 are MNHEY and SVGAGI. The DNA of the CDR3 is TGTGCCAGCAGTTACTACAGGTCCTACAATGAGCAGTTCTTC. It translates to CASSYYRSYNEQFF.

This chain uses TRBV19 with TRBJ2-3, with 14 nucleotides matching TRBD2. J lost 8 bases, V lost 4 bases, and 8 bases had no gene match. Germline-derived CDR1 and CDR2 are LNHDA and SQIVND (reference sequence). The CDR3 runs to 16 residues. DNA of the CDR3: TGTGCCAGTAGTAAGCGACTAGCGGGGGGGTCCAGTACGCAGTATTTT. Translation: CASSKRLAGGSSTQYF.

To note about this clone: This CDR3 fails to terminate in the conserved phenylalanine or tryptophan, so it likely reflects a read error. Because the CDR3's place on the DNA is in doubt, the DNA is left out and the CDR3 is given as listed by TCRdb. This chain uses TRBV6-1 with TRBJ1-6; TRBD1, the table's D call, was not compared with the DNA. Germline assignment: CDR1 MNHNS and CDR2 SASEGT. The CDR3 is 11 amino acids long, termini counted. This CDR3 reads CASSEVDRVSI.

V and J are TRBV12-3 or TRBV12-4 and TRBJ1-1; D unresolved. V was shortened by 7 bases and J by 3 bases, with 12 bases between the two germline ends. This CDR3 contains 13 residues. The CDR3 DNA is TGTGCCAGCACCCCCGCGCGGCACACTGAAGCTTTCTTT. Its protein is CASTPARHTEAFF.

The chain employs TRBV21-1 and TRBJ2-7; the D call of TRBD2 is as the table states it, not checked on the DNA. TRBV21-1 is given as a pseudogene. This CDR3 contains 16 residues. DNA of the CDR3: TGTGCCAGCAGCAAGGGGGGTGGGACTAGTTACTACGAGCAGTACTTC. Translating gives CASSKGGGTSYYEQYF.

This clone came up once. This chain connects TRBV19 to TRBJ2-1, with 10 bases fitting TRBD1. V lost 7 bases, J lost 4 bases, and 10 bases stayed unmatched. CDR3 length: 16 residues. Germline CDR1 LNHDA, CDR2 SQIVND (reference sequence). As DNA, the CDR3 is TGTGCCAGTAAACGGGGGACAGGGGAGTTGTACAATGAGCAGTTCTTC. Its translation is CASKRGTGELYNEQFF.